The source of this T cell receptor (beta chain) is a study of post-analysis software for immune sequencing data. Libraries were made from TCR beta cDNA, and they carried unique molecular identifiers. TCRdb fed the PCR reads into MiXCR, producing one record per CDR3 protein. The sample shows 450,000 to 700,000 distinct CDR3 sequences, roughly 40% of them seen only once. This clonotype turned up a few times. The specimen was blood. The TCR originated in a girl aged 10 to 17 with multiple sclerosis.

CDR3 DNA sequence: TGTGCCAGTCACCCCCTAGCTTACAATGAGCAGTTCTTC. This codes for CASHPLAYNEQFF. V and J are TRBV6-2 or TRBV6-3 and TRBJ2-1, with D tentatively TRBD2 (5 bases). The CDR3 consists of 13 residues. Germline V lookup: CDR1 MNHEY, CDR2 SVGEGT. Trimming stripped 9 bases from V and 4 bases from J, with 13 bases between.